This TCR beta chain was found in a study of blood T cell repertoires in COVID-19. The germline CDR1 and CDR2 sequences are SEHNR and FQNEAQ (reference sequence). This CDR3 contains 17 residues. V shed 5 bases and J 3 bases; nucleotides not matched to a gene: 14. The table came from immunoSEQ multiplex PCR; TCRdb's copy has only in-frame clones and leaves some out. The sample has around 63,000 clones, roughly 90% seen once; the top ten hold around 1.2%. The chain uses TRBV7-9 and TRBJ1-2; 8 nucleotides agree with TRBD1. The sequence came from a woman aged 55-75 years with acute or convalescent COVID-19. Material: peripheral blood. CDR3 nucleotide sequence: TGTGCCAGCAGCCGGCTGGACCAGGGGGCGGCGTACTATGGCTACACCTTC. Protein: CASSRLDQGAAYYGYTF.